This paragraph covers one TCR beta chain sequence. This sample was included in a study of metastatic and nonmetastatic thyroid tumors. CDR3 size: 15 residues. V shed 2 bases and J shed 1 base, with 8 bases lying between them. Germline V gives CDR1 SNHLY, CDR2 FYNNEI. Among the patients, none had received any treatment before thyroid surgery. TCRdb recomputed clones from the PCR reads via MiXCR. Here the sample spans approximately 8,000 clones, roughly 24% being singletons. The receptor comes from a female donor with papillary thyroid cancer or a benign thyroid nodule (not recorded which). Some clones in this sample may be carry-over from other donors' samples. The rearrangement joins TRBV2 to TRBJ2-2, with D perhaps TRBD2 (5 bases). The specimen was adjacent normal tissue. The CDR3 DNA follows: TGTGCCAGCAGTGAATTTCGGGGGAACACCGGGGAGCTGTTTTTT. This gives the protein CASSEFRGNTGELFF.